The entry that follows covers one TCR beta chain sequence. Its antigen remains unidentified. Germline V gene lookup returns CDR1 SEHNR and CDR2 FQNEAQ (reference sequence). The CDR3 length is 17 residues. The V gene end was trimmed by 5 bases and the J gene end by 6 bases; junction bases not matched to a gene: 12. This record belongs to a study of shared clonotypes between healthy human individuals. Whole-study context: CD8 memory received one plate per donor, CD8 naive two, CD4 memory three and CD4 naive three.

Data came from immunoSEQ multiplex PCR; TCRdb stores just in-frame clones and leaves some out. Of about 2 million clones in the sample, less than 95% were seen once. Findings and limits, study-wide: Generation probabilities of non-shared clonotypes were lower (relative to those shared by all four donors). Represented diversity, genetic and exposure-history alike, was limited by few donors.

Naive CD8 cells comprised CD45RO-negative, CCR7-positively selected cells, excluding terminally differentiated effector memory CD45RA+ cells. This TCR came from a man aged 18 to 30 in good health. Sequenced input: naive CD8+ T cells sorted from blood. The chain carries TRBV7-9 and TRBJ2-1; 11 bases agree with TRBD2. The CDR3, as DNA: TGTGCCAGCAGCCAACTGCCTAGCGGGAGGTTGGGCAATGAGCAGTTCTTC. This encodes CASSQLPSGRLGNEQFF.